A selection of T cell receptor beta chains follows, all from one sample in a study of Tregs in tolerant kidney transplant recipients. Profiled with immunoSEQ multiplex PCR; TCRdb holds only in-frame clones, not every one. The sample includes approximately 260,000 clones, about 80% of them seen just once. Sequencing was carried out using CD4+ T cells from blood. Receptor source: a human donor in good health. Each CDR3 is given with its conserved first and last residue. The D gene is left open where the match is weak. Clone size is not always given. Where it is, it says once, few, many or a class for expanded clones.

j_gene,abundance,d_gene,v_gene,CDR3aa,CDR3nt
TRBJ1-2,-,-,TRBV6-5,CASSGGDWNGYTF,TGTGCCAGCAGTGGTGGGGATTGGAATGGCTACACCTTC
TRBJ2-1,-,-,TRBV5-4,CASSPTATTYNEQFF,TGTGCCAGCAGCCCTACAGCGACCACCTACAATGAGCAGTTCTTC
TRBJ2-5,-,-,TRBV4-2,CASSQGTHIQETQYF,TGTGCCAGCAGCCAAGGGACTCACATACAAGAGACCCAGTACTTC
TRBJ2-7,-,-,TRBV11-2,CASSPRRSSGQQYEQYF,TGTGCCAGCAGCCCTAGGCGGAGCAGCGGTCAACAATACGAGCAGTACTTC
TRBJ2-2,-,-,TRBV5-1,CASSNGGELFF,TGCGCCAGCAGCAACGGCGGGGAGCTGTTTTTT
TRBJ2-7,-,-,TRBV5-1,CASSLELAFYEQYF,TGCGCCAGCAGCTTGGAACTAGCATTCTACGAGCAGTACTTC
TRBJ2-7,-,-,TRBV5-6,CASSLGGRRSSYEQYF,TGTGCCAGCAGCTTGGGGGGCAGGCGGAGCTCCTACGAGCAGTACTTC
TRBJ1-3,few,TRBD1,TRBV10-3,CAISRQGWSSGNTIYF,TGTGCCATCAGCCGACAGGGATGGTCTAGTGGAAACACCATATATTTT
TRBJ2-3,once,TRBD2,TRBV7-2,CASSLAQTSASTDTQYF,TGTGCCAGCAGCTTAGCGCAGACTAGCGCCAGCACAGATACGCAGTATTTT
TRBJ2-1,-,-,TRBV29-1,CSVELMGRNEQFF,TGCAGCGTTGAGCTAATGGGGCGCAATGAGCAGTTCTTC
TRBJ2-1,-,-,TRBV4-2,CASSPTPGAYNEQFF,TGTGCCAGCAGCCCGACTCCGGGGGCTTACAATGAGCAGTTCTTC
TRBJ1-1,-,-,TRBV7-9,CASSLAGRGGAFF,TGTGCCAGCAGCTTAGCAGGGCGCGGTGGAGCTTTCTTT
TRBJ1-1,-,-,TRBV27,CASSFRGLGVWDLGSKTEAFF,TGTGCCAGCAGTTTTAGGGGCCTGGGGGTTTGGGATCTGGGGTCGAAAACTGAAGCTTTCTTT
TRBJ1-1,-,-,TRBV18,CASSPGSMNTEAFF,TGTGCCAGCTCACCAGGGAGCATGAACACTGAAGCTTTCTTT
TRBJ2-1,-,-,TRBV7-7,CASSSRSADEQFF,TGTGCCAGCAGCTCCCGGTCGGCGGATGAGCAGTTCTTC
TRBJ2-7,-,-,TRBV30,CAWSPGGHEQYF,TGTGCCTGGAGTCCGGGGGGCCACGAGCAGTACTTC
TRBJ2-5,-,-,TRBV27,CASSPRGTTQETQYF,TGTGCCAGCAGTCCCCGGGGGACAACACAAGAGACCCAGTACTTC
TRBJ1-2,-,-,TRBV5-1,CASSPNRQGYTF,TGCGCCAGCAGTCCAAACCGACAGGGCTACACCTTC
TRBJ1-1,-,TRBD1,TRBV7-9,CASSGPGQRNTEAFF,TGTGCCAGCAGCGGTCCGGGACAGAGAAACACTGAAGCTTTCTTT
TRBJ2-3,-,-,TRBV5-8,CASTFGGVADTQYF,TGTGCCAGCACCTTTGGGGGTGTCGCAGATACGCAGTATTTT
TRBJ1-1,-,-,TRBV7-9,CASSRILSEAFF,TGTGCCAGCAGCCGAATTTTGTCTGAAGCTTTCTTT
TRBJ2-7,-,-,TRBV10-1,CASSAGVSYEQYF,TGCGCCAGCAGTGCGGGGGTAAGCTACGAGCAGTACTTC
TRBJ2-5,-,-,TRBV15,CATVFGTEETQYF,TGTGCCACCGTTTTTGGGACGGAAGAGACCCAGTACTTC
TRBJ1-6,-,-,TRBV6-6,CASSYRTVDNSPLHF,TGTGCCAGCAGTTACAGGACGGTGGATAATTCACCCCTCCACTTT
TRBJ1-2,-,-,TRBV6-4,CASSGPLDRAYYGYTF,TGTGCCAGCAGCGGCCCCCTCGACCGAGCCTACTATGGCTACACCTTC
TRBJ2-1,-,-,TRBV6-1,CASSSARRGGFF,TGTGCCAGCAGCTCCGCCCGGAGGGGGGGGTTCTTC
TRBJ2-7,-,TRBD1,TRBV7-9,CASSLLRDRDSYEQYF,TGTGCCAGCAGCTTATTACGTGACAGGGACTCCTACGAGCAGTACTTC
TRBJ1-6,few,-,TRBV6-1,CASSDHRSSYNSPLHF,TGTGCCAGCAGTGACCACAGAAGCTCCTATAATTCACCCCTCCACTTT
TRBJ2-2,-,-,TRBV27,CASSSKPGGTGELFF,TGTGCCAGCAGTTCGAAACCCGGGGGAACCGGGGAGCTGTTTTTT
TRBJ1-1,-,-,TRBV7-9,CASSFSRGTEAFF,TGTGCCAGCAGCTTCTCTCGGGGAACTGAAGCTTTCTTT
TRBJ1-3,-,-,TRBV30,CAWKAAGFGNTIYF,TGTGCCTGGAAGGCTGCAGGGTTTGGAAACACCATATATTTT
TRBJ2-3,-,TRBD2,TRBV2,CASQRLTSGSISTDTQYF,TGTGCCAGTCAAAGGTTGACTAGCGGGAGTATTAGCACAGATACGCAGTATTTT
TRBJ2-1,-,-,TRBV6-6,CASSYSGREQFF,TGTGCCAGCAGTTACTCTGGTCGGGAGCAGTTCTTC